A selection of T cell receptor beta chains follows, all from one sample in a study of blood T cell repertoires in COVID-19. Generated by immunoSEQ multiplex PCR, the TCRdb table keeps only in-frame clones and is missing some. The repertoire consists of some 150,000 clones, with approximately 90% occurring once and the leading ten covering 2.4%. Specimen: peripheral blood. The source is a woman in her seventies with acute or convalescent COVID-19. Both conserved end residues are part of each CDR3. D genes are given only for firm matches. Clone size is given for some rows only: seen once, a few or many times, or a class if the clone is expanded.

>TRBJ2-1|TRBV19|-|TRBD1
CASSNLGTGEYEQFF
TGTGCCAGTAGTAACCTCGGGACAGGCGAGTATGAGCAGTTCTTC
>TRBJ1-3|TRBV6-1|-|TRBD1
CASSELGQPNRGSAIYF
TGTGCCAGCAGTGAATTGGGACAGCCCAACCGGGGAAGCGCCATATATTTT
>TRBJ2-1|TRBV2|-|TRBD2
CASSWRGVDEQFF
TGTGCCAGCAGTTGGCGGGGGGTTGATGAGCAGTTCTTC
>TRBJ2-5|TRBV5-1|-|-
CASSLWWSGVGETQYF
TGCGCCAGCAGCTTGTGGTGGTCGGGGGTTGGGGAGACCCAGTACTTC
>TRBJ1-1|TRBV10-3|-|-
CAISGGGGDTEAFF
TGTGCCATCAGTGGAGGGGGGGGAGACACTGAAGCTTTCTTT
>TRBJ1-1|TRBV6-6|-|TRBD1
CASSYWDRNTEAFF
TGTGCCAGCAGTTACTGGGACAGAAACACTGAAGCTTTCTTT
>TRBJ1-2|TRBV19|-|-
CASRSTGSGYGYTF
TGTGCCAGTAGGAGCACAGGGTCAGGCTATGGCTACACCTTC
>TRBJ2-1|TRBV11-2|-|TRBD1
CASSPSRGRAQFF
TGTGCCAGCAGCCCCTCAAGGGGGCGGGCTCAGTTCTTC
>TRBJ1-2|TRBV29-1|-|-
CSVEGASLRINYGYTF
TGCAGCGTTGAAGGGGCCAGCCTCAGGATTAACTATGGCTACACCTTC
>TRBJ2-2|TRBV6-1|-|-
CASSETNTPPGELFF
TGTGCCAGCAGTGAAACCAATACACCACCCGGGGAGCTGTTTTTT
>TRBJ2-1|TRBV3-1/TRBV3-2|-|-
CASSQGGLRRLGEQFF
TGTGCCAGCAGCCAGGGCGGACTACGACGGCTTGGGGAGCAGTTCTTC
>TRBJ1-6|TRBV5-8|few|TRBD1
CASSLVGDSNSPLHF
TGTGCCAGCAGCTTGGTAGGGGACAGTAATTCACCCCTCCACTTT
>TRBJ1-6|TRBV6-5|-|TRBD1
CASRDRVRNSPLHF
TGTGCCAGCAGGGACAGGGTTCGCAATTCACCCCTCCACTTT
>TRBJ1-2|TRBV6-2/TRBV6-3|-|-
CASSRSGAAGPNYGYTF
TGTGCCAGCAGCCGATCAGGGGCTGCGGGTCCTAACTATGGCTACACCTTC